This T cell receptor beta chain emerged from a study of blood T cell repertoires in COVID-19 (TCRdb year 2020). Concerning the study at large: Collaborator samples came from the United States, Italy and Spain and covered acute and convalescent phases of COVID-19. The material from the prospective study consisted of cDNA or gDNA derived from T cells, B-cell-depleted T cells, or PBMCs. The dataset comprised deeply sampled blood TCRbeta repertoires from subjects exposed to, actively infected with, or recovered from COVID-19. The repertoires were released in a freely available public database meant as a resource for research on the immune response to SARS-CoV-2. The samples were drawn from the first 160 participants of the ongoing ImmuneRACE study and from some 1,300 subjects provided by 6 global collaborators. Nearly every sample came with metadata listing a de-identified subject ID, COVID-19 status, age in years and sex. Where available, HLA class I and class II types were taken from metadata supplied by the sample provider and were not determined by assay-based typing.

Collaborating institutions collected whole blood in K2EDTA tubes following their own protocols. For TCRbeta analysis, collaborators shipped samples in one of three forms: frozen whole blood, isolated PBMCs, or DNA extracted from either of those sample types. TCRbeta CDR3 regions were amplified from genomic DNA by means of the immunoSEQ Assay, a bias-controlled multiplex PCR. Processing in the source paper ran as follows. The number of nucleated cells in each sample was estimated by amplification of reference gene primers within the assay. To quantify the absolute abundance of each unique TCRbeta CDR3 rearrangement, sequence reads were collapsed and filtered. Productive Simpson clonality was computed per sample as the square root of Simpson's diversity index over productive rearrangements. TCRdb's version of the immuneACCESS table is confined to in-frame rearrangements and falls short of the full clone set. An unresolved V gene accounts for under half of the shortfall where checked; the remainder is of unknown origin. V and J calls plus clone size are reproduced from that table; the DNA served to infer D and trimming. The sample table contains about 100,000 clones; only one count was recorded for 80% to 95% of them. The ten largest clones represent roughly 2.1% of the sample.

The paper as a whole reports these results and caveats: How much clinical and demographic metadata was included differed by source and by participant, and the metadata was provided uncurated.

V is shortened by 2 bases, J by 2 bases, and the region joining them spans 5 bases. The CDR3 holds 13 amino acids from the cysteine to the phenylalanine. Here the CDR3 DNA is all that survives: 39 bases in frame from base 1. CDR1 and CDR2, looked up from the germline V gene, are SGHAT and FQNNGV. Note on this clone: Its specific antigen is unknown. The sample holds no much larger clone one base away, and base qualities are not on file.

The TCR originated in a man aged 50-60 years with active COVID-19. The sample was peripheral blood. The rearrangement combines TRBV11-2 with TRBJ2-3; the D segment cannot be called with confidence. The DNA is TGTGCCAGCAGCTTAACAGTCACAGATACGCAGTATTTT. This translates into CASSLTVTDTQYF.